This T cell receptor beta chain was captured in a study of blood T cell repertoires in COVID-19. Under the authors' procedure: It was from reference gene primer amplification that nucleated cell counts were estimated. Profiling relied on immunoSEQ multiplex PCR, and the TCRdb table lists in-frame clones only, not all of them. V and J calls and clone size are those listed in that table; D and trimming were worked out from the DNA. Of 130,000 to 150,000 clones listed, 84% are singletons. Trimming pared 3 bases from V and 3 bases from J, leaving 4 bases between. Germline lookup yields CDR1 LGHDT and CDR2 YNNKEL (reference sequence). The CDR3 is 12 residues long.

Input material: peripheral blood. The chain uses TRBV3-1 (or the pseudogene TRBV3-2) and TRBJ2-3; no definite D call. This receptor was taken from a human donor in a cohort sampled during active COVID-19. DNA for the CDR3: TGTGCCAGCAGCCAGTATACAGATACGCAGTATTTT. This codes for CASSQYTDTQYF.